This TCR beta chain was captured in a study of cytomegalovirus exposure and HLA in healthy donors. Notes on the study in general: Among TCR sequences, most were rare, though some public TCRs appeared in many donors. In vitro experiments confirmed that three CMV-associated chains were specific for CMV antigens.

Method: immunoSEQ multiplex PCR; TCRdb's copy keeps in-frame clones and lacks some. The top ten hold about 6% of the sample, which has about 56,000 clones, approximately 93% seen once. The germline V gene has CDR1 SGHVS and CDR2 FQNEAQ. The CDR3 totals 17 residues, both ends included. On this clone: The target antigen is unknown. It is unclear where the CDR3 begins or ends on the DNA, so no DNA is shown, and the CDR3 is as TCRdb lists it.

This TCR derives from a woman aged 18 to 35 in good health and CMV-seronegative. The sequenced material came from PBMCs. The V gene is TRBV7-8, the J gene TRBJ2-7; TRBD1 was called by the table and not checked on the DNA. The CDR3 is CASSLALFGQGKHEQYF.